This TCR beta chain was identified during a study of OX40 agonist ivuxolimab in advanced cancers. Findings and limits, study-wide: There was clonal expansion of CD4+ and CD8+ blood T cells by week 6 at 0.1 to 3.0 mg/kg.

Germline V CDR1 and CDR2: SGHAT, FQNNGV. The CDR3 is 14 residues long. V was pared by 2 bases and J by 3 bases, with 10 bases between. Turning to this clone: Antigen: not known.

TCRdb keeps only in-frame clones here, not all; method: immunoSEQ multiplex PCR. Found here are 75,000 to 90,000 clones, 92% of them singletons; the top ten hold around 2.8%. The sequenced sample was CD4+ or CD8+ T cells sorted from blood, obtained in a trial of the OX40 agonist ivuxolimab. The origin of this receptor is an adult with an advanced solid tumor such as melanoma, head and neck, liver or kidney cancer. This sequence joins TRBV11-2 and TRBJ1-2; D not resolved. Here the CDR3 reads CASSLSPGDYGYTF. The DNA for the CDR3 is TGTGCCAGCAGCTTATCCCCCGGGGACTATGGCTACACCTTC.